This T cell receptor (beta chain) was recorded in a study of T-cell memory formation after mild COVID-19. CDR3 length: 13 residues. Trimming took 3 bases from V and 2 from J, leaving 11 bases between them. Germline V gene lookup returns CDR1 DFQATT and CDR2 SNEGSKA (reference sequence). MiXCR was run by TCRdb on the 5' RACE reads, yielding one entry per CDR3 protein. The top ten clones hold 12% of a sample with roughly 600,000 distinct CDR3 sequences, approximately 18% of them seen once. This clonotype originated in an adult woman who had mild COVID-19 (a few samples of this study predate the infection). Cell type and time point are not known. The sample was PBMCs or a T cell subset sorted from them (not recorded which). This chain links TRBV20-1 with TRBJ2-7, with D possibly called TRBD1 or TRBD2 (7 bases each). CDR3 nucleotides: TGCAGTGCTAGCAGGGGGGGCCCCTACGAGCAGTACTTC. Its translation: CSASRGGPYEQYF.